This entry features one T cell receptor (beta chain) sequence. The data were taken from a study of blood T cell repertoires in COVID-19. This CDR3 comprises 13 residues. The junction had 7 bases not matched to a gene; V was cut back by 8 bases and J by 8 bases. Germline CDR1 is SGHNT and CDR2 is YENEEA. Which cohort a participant joined came from the clinical history participants gave. Method: immunoSEQ multiplex PCR; TCRdb's copy keeps in-frame clones and lacks some. The data contain 130,000 to 150,000 clones, around 83% of them seen just once; the ten biggest clones take up 5% to 7%. This clonotype originated in a woman in her forties or fifties who had been exposed to COVID-19. The V gene is TRBV11-3, the J gene TRBJ2-1; 9 nucleotides line up with TRBD2. The sample comprised PBMCs or T cells enriched from blood (not recorded which). This chain's CDR3 is CASGSSGRDEQFF. The DNA of the CDR3 is TGTGCCAGCGGAAGTAGCGGGAGAGATGAGCAGTTCTTC.